This T cell receptor (beta chain) was observed in a study of control samples from healthy donors and cancer patients. Measured with immunoSEQ multiplex PCR; TCRdb has only the in-frame clones, and not every one. The sample includes 100,000 to 150,000 clones, about 93% seen only once; the top ten take roughly 2.7%. Trimming cost V 10 bases and J 8 bases, with 15 bases left between them. CDR1 is ENHRY, CDR2 SYGVKD, per germline. The CDR3 covers 12 residues. Sequenced sample: blood. This receptor was taken from a man in his late teens or twenties in good health. The J gene is TRBJ2-1, the V gene TRBV10-3, with D unresolved. CDR3 in DNA: TGTGCCACCAAGGCGCGAGCCGATGAGCAGTTCTTC. Encoded protein: CATKARADEQFF.